Listed here are 19 T cell receptor beta chains from one sample, sequenced in a study of cytotoxic CD8 clonotypes in ibrutinib-treated CLL. The data were produced by immunoSEQ multiplex PCR, yet TCRdb's version contains in-frame clones alone and is incomplete. The table records hundreds of thousands of clones, less than 75% of them present only once. The source was PBMCs, collected after 24 months of ibrutinib treatment. Source of these receptors: a human donor with chronic lymphocytic leukemia.

This chain uses TRBV7-2 with TRBJ2-2, with D tentatively TRBD1 (6 bases). Germline loops: CDR1 SGHTA, CDR2 FQGNSA. The CDR3 sequence is 13 residues long. V lost 5 bases to trimming and J lost 7 bases, with 11 bases between them. The CDR3 DNA reads TGTGCCAGCAGCGTCAGGGGTGACGGGGAGCTGTTTTTT. Its protein product is CASSVRGDGELFF.

The chain carries TRBV27 and TRBJ1-1; the D gene is possibly TRBD1 (6 bases). V was cut by 1 base and J by 3 bases, with 9 bases left in between. Germline V gene sequence: CDR1 MNHEY, CDR2 SMNVEV (reference sequence). This CDR3 comprises 14 residues. DNA for the CDR3: TGTGCCAGCAGTTTATGGGGGGCTGACACTGAAGCTTTCTTT. It codes for CASSLWGADTEAFF.

The chain recombines TRBV28 with TRBJ1-1; TRBD1 might be the D (5 bases). The CDR3 is made up of 14 amino acids. Germline CDR1 is MDHEN and CDR2 is SYDVKM. V gave up 11 bases and J gave up 2 bases, with 18 bases separating them. The CDR3 DNA reads as TGTGCCGTGACGGGTGGGGGGGTTAACACTGAAGCTTTCTTT. It codes for CAVTGGGVNTEAFF. Variable domain in full (rest from reference TRBV28 and TRBJ1-1): DVKVTQSSRYLVKRTGEKVFLECVQDMDHENMFWYRQDPGLGLRLIYFSYDVKMKEKGDIPEGYSVSREKKERFSLILESASTNQTSMYLCAVTGGGVNTEAFFGQGTRLTVV.

V gene TRBV6-1 combines with J gene TRBJ2-1, with 11 bases matching TRBD2. Germline V CDR1 and CDR2: MNHNS, SASEGT. With V trimmed by 7 bases and J by 4 bases, 6 bases remained unmatched. This CDR3 is built from 15 residues. The CDR3, as DNA: TGTGCCAGCAATCTAGGGACTAGCGGATACAATGAGCAGTTCTTC. As protein: CASNLGTSGYNEQFF.

The table lists this clone with a count of one. J is TRBJ2-3 and V is TRBV6-5; possible D gene TRBD2, 6 bases. The CDR3 contains 16 residues. V gave up 2 bases and J gave up 0 bases, with 12 bases separating them. Germline assignment: CDR1 MNHEY and CDR2 SVGAGI. CDR3 bases: TGTGCCAGCAGTTACGAGGTAGCGGATAGCACAGATACGCAGTATTTT. As protein: CASSYEVADSTDTQYF.

The chain employs TRBV6-5 and TRBJ2-3; 7 bases align to TRBD1. J lost 9 bases, V lost 6 bases, and 6 bases had no gene match. The CDR3 covers 12 residues. Per the germline V gene, CDR1 is MNHEY and CDR2 is SVGAGI. The CDR3: CASSIDRVTQYF. Written as DNA, the CDR3 is TGTGCCAGCAGCATAGACAGGGTAACGCAGTATTTT.

This chain uses TRBV28 with TRBJ2-1; D not resolved. Germline V gene sequence: CDR1 MDHEN, CDR2 SYDVKM. Deletions cut 6 bases from V and 10 bases from J, with 16 bases between. The CDR3 runs to 13 residues. CDR3 DNA: TGTGCCAGCAGACCCGCGGCGAATCGGGAGCAGTTCTTC. Translated: CASRPAANREQFF.

The gene calls are TRBV28 and TRBJ2-5; 12 bases fit TRBD1. This CDR3 comprises 15 residues. Germline CDR1 is MDHEN and CDR2 is SYDVKM. Trimming removed 8 bases from V and 1 base from J; junction bases left unmatched: 5. In nucleotides, the CDR3 is TGTGCCAGCGGGACAGGGGGCTTACCCCAAGAGACCCAGTACTTC. It yields the protein CASGTGGLPQETQYF.

This chain joins TRBV30 and TRBJ2-5; D unclear. Germline V lookup: CDR1 GTSNPN, CDR2 SVGIG (reference sequence). The CDR3 is made up of 13 amino acids. The germline V and J ends were trimmed by 0 bases and 8 bases, with 13 bases remaining between them. The DNA for the CDR3 is TGTGCCTGGAGTGTACCCCCACCCGGTACCCAGTACTTC. Residues: CAWSVPPPGTQYF.

The gene calls are TRBV15 and TRBJ1-2; 10 bases line up with TRBD1. With 5 bases clipped from V and 4 bases from J, the junction kept 7 bases outside the gene matches. CDR1 is LNHNV and CDR2 is YYDKDF in the germline V gene (reference sequence). The CDR3 loop spans 15 amino acids. CDR3: CATSDRDRGLYGYTF. The CDR3 DNA sequence: TGTGCCACCAGCGACCGGGACAGGGGACTCTATGGCTACACCTTC.

This clone was picked up many times. The chain joins TRBV27 to TRBJ1-5, with D possibly matching TRBD1 (6 bases). Between the trimmed V and J ends, which lost 5 bases and 3 bases, there was a span of 11 bases. Germline V CDR1 and CDR2: MNHEY, SMNVEV (reference sequence). The CDR3 covers 14 residues. The CDR3 reads CASSTTGYNQPQHF. CDR3 DNA: TGTGCCAGCAGTACGACAGGTTACAATCAGCCCCAGCATTTT.

The chain is built from TRBV5-1 and TRBJ1-1; TRBD1 is a possible D gene (6 bases). The CDR3 sequence is 12 residues long. V dropped 4 bases and J dropped 6 bases, with 10 bases sitting between them. CDR1 and CDR2 (germline): SGHRS, YFSETQ. CDR3 loop: CASSVDRAEAFF. The DNA of the CDR3 is TGCGCCAGCAGCGTGGACAGAGCTGAAGCTTTCTTT.

This clone is medium-sized. The chain is built from TRBV5-4 and TRBJ2-1; no clear D. CDR3 length: 14 amino acids. Germline values: CDR1 SGHNT, CDR2 YYREEE (reference sequence). Trimming pared 3 bases from V and 8 bases from J, leaving 15 bases between. CDR3 loop: CASSSERPGDEQFF. The CDR3, as DNA: TGTGCCAGCAGCTCCGAGCGTCCCGGCGATGAGCAGTTCTTC.

The CDR3 protein is CASSNGGSWSGEQFF. The CDR3 DNA sequence: TGTGCCAGTAGTAATGGCGGGTCCTGGTCGGGGGAGCAGTTCTTC. This chain connects TRBV19 to TRBJ2-1; a weak D match, TRBD2 (5 bases). The CDR3 extends over 15 amino acids. Trimming cost V 4 bases and J 10 bases, with 20 bases left between them. CDR1 is LNHDA, CDR2 SQIVND, per germline (reference sequence).

This sequence joins TRBV30 and TRBJ2-7; possibly TRBD2 for D (5 bases). Germline-derived CDR1 and CDR2 are GTSNPN and SVGIG (reference sequence). V dropped 2 bases and J dropped 2 bases, with 10 bases sitting between them. The CDR3 runs 13 residues. This chain's CDR3 is CAWSSGGPYEQYF. The CDR3 DNA reads as TGTGCCTGGAGTTCTGGAGGTCCCTACGAGCAGTACTTC.

The V gene is TRBV18, the J gene TRBJ2-5; TRBD1 aligns across 8 bases. Looked up from germline, CDR1 is KGHSH and CDR2 is LQKENI. This CDR3 comprises 14 residues. V was pared by 2 bases and J by 6 bases, with 5 bases of the junction left unmatched. The CDR3 reads CASSPIDRGKTQYF. DNA of the CDR3: TGTGCCAGCTCACCAATCGACAGGGGAAAGACCCAGTACTTC.

The V call is TRBV18, the J call TRBJ2-7, with D perhaps matching TRBD2 (6 bases). Germline V lookup: CDR1 KGHSH, CDR2 LQKENI. The CDR3 is made up of 14 amino acids. Trimming cost V 3 bases and J 6 bases, with 15 bases left between them. CDR3 amino acids: CASSPQPRDSEQYF. The CDR3 DNA sequence: TGTGCCAGCTCACCGCAGCCTAGGGACTCCGAGCAGTACTTC.

V and J are TRBV4-3 and TRBJ2-3; a possible D gene is TRBD1 (5 bases). The CDR3 has 12 residues. Germline CDR1 and CDR2: LGHNA and YSLEER. The ends were cut back, 9 bases at V and 6 bases at J, with 13 bases in the middle. The CDR3 reads CASSGYGDTQYF. CDR3 bases: TGCGCCAGTTCAGGGTACGGCGATACGCAGTATTTT.

The rearrangement joins TRBV18 to TRBJ2-7, with 12 bases that match TRBD2. The ends lost 1 base at V and 7 bases at J; junction bases unmatched: 8. Germline lookup yields CDR1 KGHSH and CDR2 LQKENI. The CDR3 has 16 amino acids. CDR3 in amino acids: CASSPRLAGDHGEQYF. DNA of the CDR3: TGTGCCAGCTCACCACGACTAGCGGGAGACCACGGTGAGCAGTACTTC. Full variable domain (remainder filled in from reference TRBV18 and TRBJ2-7): NAGVMQNPRHLVRRRGQEARLRCSPMKGHSHVYWYRQLPEEGLKFMVYLQKENIIDESGMPKERFSAEFPKEGPSILRIQQVVRGDSAAYFCASSPRLAGDHGEQYFGPGTRLTVT.